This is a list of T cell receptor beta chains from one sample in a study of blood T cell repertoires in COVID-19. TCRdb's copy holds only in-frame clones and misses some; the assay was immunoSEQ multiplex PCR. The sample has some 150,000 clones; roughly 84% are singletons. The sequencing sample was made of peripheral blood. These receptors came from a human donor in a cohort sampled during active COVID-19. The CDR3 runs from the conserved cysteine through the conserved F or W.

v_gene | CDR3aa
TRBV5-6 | CASNPTGAQGDTQYF
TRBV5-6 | CASSLVPGISNYGYTF
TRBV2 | CASRAGTSAYNEQFF
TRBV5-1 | CASNKRTGGQETQYF
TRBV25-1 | CATSATSGSLGEQFF
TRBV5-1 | CASSSLGLAGMDEQFF
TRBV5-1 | CASSLRQGADGEAFF
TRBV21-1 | CASSRELDRPQETQYF
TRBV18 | CASSPRNTGPTGELFF
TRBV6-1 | CASREDSYTEAFF
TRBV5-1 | CASRTDRGSYGYTF
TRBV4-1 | CASSRGFRGDNSPLHF
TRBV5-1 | CASSPIGLEQETQYF
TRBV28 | CASSLFQTGFMSNQPQHF
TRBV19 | CASSIRLAGSTDTQYF
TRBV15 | CATSDRLAGGMDTQYF
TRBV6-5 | CASRASSGGAYEQYF
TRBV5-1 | CASSPGGSEETQYF
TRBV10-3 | CATGSAGAGNEQFF
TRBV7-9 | CASSFLPGTRNHNEQFF
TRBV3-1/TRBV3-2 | CASSRQGSYEQYF
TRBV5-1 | CASSPEKGQGGGNEQYF
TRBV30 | CAWSVQGDDGYTF
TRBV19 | CATIAGGGTGELFF
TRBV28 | CASSLRTGNNQPQHF
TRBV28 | CASSFPGQTGELFF
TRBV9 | CASSVGSVAGGSRETQYF
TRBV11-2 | CASSSGPNTGAFNQPQHF
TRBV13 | CASSLTTIAGVDTQYF
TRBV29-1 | CSVEWGGRNQGGNEKLFF
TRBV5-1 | CASSRPGQPEQFF
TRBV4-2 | CASSQDPRGDYNEQFF
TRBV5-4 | CASSLVQGSAGYTF
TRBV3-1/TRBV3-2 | CASSGGEGKTQYF
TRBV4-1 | CASSPPGRGGTDTQYF
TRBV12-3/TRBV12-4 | CASSFVQDFGYTF
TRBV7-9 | CASSPPDSSWANEKLFF
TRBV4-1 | CPPRRPGTDKSGNTIYF
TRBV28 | CASRGLGGSRDTQYF
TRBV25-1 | CASSASGVLTF